These 23 T cell receptor beta chains were all obtained from the same sample, sequenced in a study of T cells in Graves' hyperthyroidism and ophthalmopathy. RNA transcripts gave rise to amplified TCR beta CDR3 regions. First-round RT-PCR of the TCR CDR3 relied on the HTBI primer set. MiXCR, run by TCRdb on the multiplex PCR reads, gives a single entry per CDR3 protein. The sample lists roughly 840,000 distinct CDR3 sequences, about 38% occurring once. Source material: blood. The receptors here all came from a man between 18 and 29 years old with Graves' hyperthyroidism.

The chain combines TRBV6-1 with TRBJ1-1; 7 bases map to TRBD1. Germline V CDR1 and CDR2: MNHNS, SASEGT. The CDR3 covers 13 residues. V lost 6 bases, J lost 3 bases, and 4 bases stayed unmatched. CDR3 amino acids: CASSDRAYTEAFF. The CDR3 DNA sequence: TGTGCCAGCAGCGACAGGGCGTACACTGAAGCTTTCTTT.

This clonotype has only one observation. This sequence joins TRBV20-1 and TRBJ2-7; 16 bases agree with TRBD2. Germline CDR1 reads DFQATT; CDR2 reads SNEGSKA (reference sequence). The trim removed 6 bases at V and 4 bases at J, leaving 12 bases unmatched. The CDR3 covers 17 residues. CDR3 in DNA: TGCAGTGCGACGGGACTAGCGGGAGGGCCCACCAGTTACGAGCAGTACTTC. Translation: CSATGLAGGPTSYEQYF.

The chain has TRBV6-2 or TRBV6-3 and TRBJ2-2; TRBD2 is a possible D gene (5 bases). V dropped 2 bases and J dropped 3 bases, with 16 bases sitting between them. The CDR3 has 17 amino acids. Germline V lookup: CDR1 MNHEY, CDR2 SVGEGT. This CDR3 is CASSYSWERYDTGELFF. For the CDR3, the DNA is TGTGCCAGCAGTTACAGCTGGGAGCGCTACGACACCGGGGAGCTGTTTTTT.

The gene calls are TRBV4-1 and TRBJ2-7; maybe TRBD2 (6 bases). Per germline, CDR1 MGHRA and CDR2 YSYEKL. The CDR3 length is 16 residues. Trimming stripped 0 bases from V and 3 bases from J, with 15 bases between. The CDR3: CASSQDREARLYEQYF. The CDR3 coding sequence is TGCGCCAGCAGCCAAGATAGGGAGGCACGGCTCTACGAGCAGTACTTC.

This clonotype was observed a handful of times. One end of the junction fails to match germline, which may point to a read error. This chain joins TRBV12-3 or TRBV12-4 and TRBJ1-3; 7 positions match TRBD1. CDR3 length equals 15 residues. The CDR3 bases are TGCGCCAGCAGCCTGGGACAGTTCTCTGGAAACACCATATATTTT. Translated: CASSLGQFSGNTIYF.

This clonotype has a count of ten or more. This rearrangement joins TRBV12-3 or TRBV12-4 to TRBJ1-1; the D is unclear. V lost 1 base, J lost 3 bases, and 6 bases lay in between. The length of the CDR3 is 13 residues. The CDR3 DNA follows: TGTGCCAGCAGTTTAGATGCATACACTGAAGCTTTCTTT. The encoded protein is CASSLDAYTEAFF.

CDR3 coding DNA: TGCGCCAGCAGTGAGTCGTCCGGGGGCCACACCGGGGAGCTGTTTTTT. Protein: CASSESSGGHTGELFF. This rearrangement joins TRBV10-1 to TRBJ2-2; the D call may be TRBD1 or TRBD2 (6 bases each). Trimming took off 0 bases at V and 3 bases at J, with 11 bases between the two ends. From germline, CDR1 is WNHNN and CDR2 SYGVQD (reference sequence). CDR3 length: 16 amino acids.

V and J are TRBV19 and TRBJ2-2; TRBD1 agrees at 7 bases. Germline loops: CDR1 LNHDA, CDR2 SQIVND (reference sequence). J gave up 2 bases and V 4 bases, and 4 bases lay outside the gene matches. The CDR3 is 15 residues long. CDR3 amino acids: CASSKGTENTGELFF. The CDR3 coding sequence is TGTGCCAGTAGTAAAGGGACAGAAAACACCGGGGAGCTGTTTTTT.

This clonotype has a count of ten or more. CDR3 DNA sequence: TGTGCCAGCAGCTCGCTGAACACCGGGGAGCTGTTTTTT. Its protein product is CASSSLNTGELFF. V gene TRBV7-6 combines with J gene TRBJ2-2; no clear D gene. The ends were cut back, 4 bases at V and 1 base at J, with 4 bases in the middle. The CDR3 has 13 residues. Germline lookup yields CDR1 SGHVS and CDR2 FNYEAQ.

This clonotype was recorded once. This chain uses TRBV9 with TRBJ2-5; tentatively, D is TRBD2 (6 bases). The CDR3 sequence is 14 residues long. V was pared by 4 bases and J by 4 bases, with 14 bases between. Germline lookup yields CDR1 SGDLS and CDR2 YYNGEE. The CDR3 loop reads CASSQGDFRETQYF. The CDR3 nucleotides are TGTGCCAGCAGCCAAGGGGACTTTAGAGAGACCCAGTACTTC.

J is TRBJ1-2 and V is TRBV19; 7 nucleotides agree with TRBD1. V gave up 6 bases and J gave up 2 bases; unmatched junction bases: 6. The CDR3 length is 14 residues. Germline CDR1 and CDR2: LNHDA and SQIVND (reference sequence). DNA for the CDR3: TGTGCCAGTAGGCCAGGGGGTATGAACTATGGCTACACCTTC. As protein: CASRPGGMNYGYTF. Based on the CDR3 plus reference TRBV19 and TRBJ1-2, the full variable domain is DGGITQSPKYLFRKEGQNVTLSCEQNLNHDAMYWYRQDPGQGLRLIYYSQIVNDFQKGDIAEGYSVSREKKESFPLTVTSAQKNPTAFYLCASRPGGMNYGYTFGSGTRLTVV.

This clonotype has more than one count but fewer than ten. The gene calls are TRBV27 and TRBJ1-5; a possible D gene is TRBD1 (6 bases). This CDR3 contains 14 residues. V lost 0 bases and J 6 bases, leaving 9 bases between the germline ends. Germline V gene lookup returns CDR1 MNHEY and CDR2 SMNVEV (reference sequence). The CDR3 DNA reads as TGTGCCAGCAGTTTATCGAAGGGGGGTCAGCCCCAGCATTTT. Residues: CASSLSKGGQPQHF.

This clonotype showed up many times. The V call is TRBV12-3 or TRBV12-4, the J call TRBJ1-1; D remains unclear. CDR3 length: 12 residues. The V and J ends lost 4 bases and 1 base respectively, with 4 bases between them. The CDR3 bases are TGTGCCAGCAGTTCCACGAACACTGAAGCTTTCTTT. It encodes CASSSTNTEAFF.

This chain links TRBV7-2 with TRBJ1-3; D remains unclear. With 5 bases removed from V and 4 bases from J, the gap between germline ends came to 12 bases. This CDR3 contains 14 residues. Per the germline V gene, CDR1 is SGHTA and CDR2 is FQGNSA. CDR3 amino acids: CASSVEWEGNTIYF. The CDR3 DNA sequence: TGTGCCAGCAGCGTGGAGTGGGAGGGAAACACCATATATTTT.

This clonotype has ten or more counts. The chain carries TRBV19 and TRBJ1-5; TRBD1 matches at 7 bases. The J segment lost 4 bases and the V segment lost 8 bases, leaving 11 bases of the junction unmatched. Germline loops: CDR1 LNHDA, CDR2 SQIVND (reference sequence). The CDR3 extends over 15 amino acids. The CDR3: CASLARDRLNQPQHF. In DNA, the CDR3 is TGTGCCAGTTTGGCACGGGACAGACTAAATCAGCCCCAGCATTTT.

With respect to this clonotype: The junction and the germline gene differ at one end; a read error may be behind it. The V gene is TRBV7-9, the J gene TRBJ1-1; D remains ambiguous. The germline CDR1 and CDR2 sequences are SEHNR and FQNEAQ (reference sequence). The CDR3 is 14 amino acids. The CDR3 region has the DNA TGCGCCAGCAGCCAAGAAAGGAAGGGAACTGAAGCTTTCTTT. The encoded protein is CASSQERKGTEAFF.

The chain recombines TRBV6-1 with TRBJ2-7; D not resolved. This CDR3 is 12 amino acids long. CDR1 and CDR2 (germline): MNHNS, SASEGT. Trimming took off 7 bases at V and 0 bases at J, with 7 bases between the two ends. CDR3 DNA sequence: TGTGCCAGCACCGAAGTCTCCTACGAGCAGTACTTC. Translation: CASTEVSYEQYF.

V gene TRBV15 combines with J gene TRBJ2-3, with TRBD1 matching 7 bases. Unmatched junction bases numbered 5, after V lost 0 bases and J lost 5 bases. The CDR3 is made up of 15 amino acids. Germline V lookup: CDR1 LNHNV, CDR2 YYDKDF (reference sequence). The CDR3 DNA reads TGTGCCACCAGCAGAGAAGACAGGGTAGGAGATACGCAGTATTTT. Translated, it gives CATSREDRVGDTQYF.

Regarding this clonotype: With a much larger clone just one base away, this may be a read error. This chain links TRBV2 with TRBJ1-2, with a weak D call TRBD1 (5 bases). The CDR3 has 14 amino acids. CDR1 is SNHLY, CDR2 FYNNEI, per germline. V lost 2 bases and J 6 bases, leaving 13 bases between the germline ends. CDR3 in DNA: TGTGCCAGCAGTGAATCGGGGGAACACCATGGCTACACCTTC. It specifies CASSESGEHHGYTF.

This clonotype came up many times. V gene TRBV2 combines with J gene TRBJ1-1; perhaps TRBD1 as D (5 bases). The CDR3 contains 11 residues. The germline gives CDR1 SNHLY, CDR2 FYNNEI. V lost 11 bases, J lost 3 bases, and 10 bases lay in between. The chain's CDR3 is CAGRQHTEAFF. The CDR3 coding sequence is TGTGCCGGGAGACAGCACACTGAAGCTTTCTTT. The full variable domain, with the rest looked up from reference TRBV2 and TRBJ1-1, is EPEVTQTPSHQVTQMGQEVILRCVPISNHLYFYWYRQILGQKVEFLVSFYNNEISEKSEIFDDQFSVERPDGSNFTLKIRSTKLEDSAMYFCAGRQHTEAFFGQGTRLTVV.

The chain couples TRBV7-2 to TRBJ2-6; TRBD2 aligns across 7 bases. There are 15 residues in the CDR3. CDR1 and CDR2 from the germline V gene are SGHTA and FQGNSA. V lost 5 bases and J lost 2; bases outside the gene matches: 3. DNA for the CDR3: TGTGCCAGCAGCGCGGGAGTTACTGGGGCCAACGTCCTGACTTTC. Its protein is CASSAGVTGANVLTF. Looking up the rest from reference TRBV7-2 and TRBJ2-6 gives the full variable domain: GAGVSQSPSNKVTEKGKDVELRCDPISGHTALYWYRQSLGQGLEFLIYFQGNSAPDKSGLPSDRFSAERTGGSVSTLTIQRTQQEDSAVYLCASSAGVTGANVLTFGAGSRLTVL.

The gene calls are TRBV20-1 and TRBJ2-5; 7 bases are a match to TRBD2. This CDR3 spans 13 amino acids. J lost 3 bases, V lost 6 bases, and 7 bases had no gene match. From germline, CDR1 is DFQATT and CDR2 SNEGSKA (reference sequence). CDR3 amino acids: CSAERDVEETQYF. Here the CDR3 DNA reads TGCAGTGCCGAGCGGGACGTTGAAGAGACCCAGTACTTC.

The CDR3 reads CASSLRGAGGTEAFF. Here the CDR3 DNA reads TGTGCCAGCAGCTTAAGGGGGGCCGGTGGTACTGAAGCTTTCTTT. J is TRBJ1-1 and V is TRBV11-1; maybe TRBD1 (6 bases). V gave up 2 bases and J gave up 5 bases, with 15 bases separating them. CDR1 SGHAT and CDR2 FQDESV come from the germline V gene (reference sequence). CDR3 length: 15 residues.